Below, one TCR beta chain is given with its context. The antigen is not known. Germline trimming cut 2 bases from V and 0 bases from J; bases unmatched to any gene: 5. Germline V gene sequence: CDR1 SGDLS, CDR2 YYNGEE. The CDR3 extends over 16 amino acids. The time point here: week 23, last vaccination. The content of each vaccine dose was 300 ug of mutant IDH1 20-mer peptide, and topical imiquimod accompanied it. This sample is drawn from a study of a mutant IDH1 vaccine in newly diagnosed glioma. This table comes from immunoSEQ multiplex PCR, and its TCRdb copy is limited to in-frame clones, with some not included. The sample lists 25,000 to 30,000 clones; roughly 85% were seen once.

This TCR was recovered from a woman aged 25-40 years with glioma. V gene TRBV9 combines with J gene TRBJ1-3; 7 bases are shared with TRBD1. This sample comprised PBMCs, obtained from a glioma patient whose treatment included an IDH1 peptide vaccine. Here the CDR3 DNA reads TGTGCCAGCAGCGTCGCCGGGACAGCCTCTGGAAACACCATATATTTT. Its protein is CASSVAGTASGNTIYF. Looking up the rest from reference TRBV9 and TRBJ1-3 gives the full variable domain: DSGVTQTPKHLITATGQRVTLRCSPRSGDLSVYWYQQSLDQGLQFLIQYYNGEERAKGNILERFSAQQFPDLHSELNLSSLELGDSALYFCASSVAGTASGNTIYFGEGSWLTVV.